Presented here are 9 T cell receptor beta chains from one specimen sequenced in a study of shared clonotypes between healthy human individuals. The method was immunoSEQ multiplex PCR; TCRdb's version includes in-frame clones alone and lacks a portion of them. The sample comprises more than 550,000 clones, 55% to 80% of which are singletons, and around 1.7% rests with the top ten. Input material: memory CD4+ T cells sorted from blood. Subset here: CD45RA-negative fraction. The receptors originated from a woman aged 25 to 39 in good health.

This chain links TRBV2 with TRBJ1-2; TRBD1 agrees at 7 bases. J lost 2 bases, V lost 6 bases, and 9 bases had no gene match. The germline CDR1 and CDR2 sequences are SNHLY and FYNNEI. The CDR3 spans 15 residues. The CDR3 region is CASSLEKGANYGYTF. The CDR3 bases are TGTGCCAGCAGCCTCGAAAAGGGGGCCAACTATGGCTACACCTTC.

This chain connects TRBV7-2 to TRBJ2-7, with a tentative D call TRBD1 (5 bases). V was trimmed by 5 bases and J by 6 bases, leaving 11 bases between them. CDR3 size: 12 residues. The V gene's germline CDR1 is SGHTA and CDR2 FQGNSA. CDR3 region: CASSPTAREQYF. The CDR3 DNA reads TGTGCCAGCAGCCCGACAGCACGCGAGCAGTACTTC.

The gene calls are TRBV20-1 and TRBJ2-7; D remains unclear. The CDR3 is 11 residues long. V dropped 3 bases and J dropped 2 bases, with 5 bases sitting between them. Germline CDR1 and CDR2: DFQATT and SNEGSKA (reference sequence). DNA for the CDR3: TGCAGTGCTAGGACAACCTACGAGCAGTACTTC. Translated, it gives CSARTTYEQYF.

The chain combines TRBV30 with TRBJ2-7, with TRBD1 matching 10 bases. Per the germline V gene, CDR1 is GTSNPN and CDR2 is SVGIG (reference sequence). The CDR3 contains 12 residues. The V segment lost 8 bases and the J segment 5 bases; nucleotides outside the gene matches: 6. The CDR3: CAGDRGPHEQYF. The CDR3 DNA is TGTGCCGGAGACAGGGGGCCCCACGAGCAGTACTTC.

To note about this clone: This sequence may be a read error, since a much larger clone differs from it by one base. This chain links TRBV5-8 with TRBJ2-2, with D possibly matching TRBD1 (6 bases). Per germline, CDR1 SGHTS and CDR2 YDEGEE. This CDR3 has 17 amino acids. V was pared by 0 bases and J by 2 bases, with 14 bases between. The CDR3 loop is CASSLGTRTDNTGELFF. CDR3 DNA: TGTGCCAGCAGCTTGGGGACCAGGACAGACAACACCGGGGAGCTGTTTTTT.

V is TRBV4-2 and J is TRBJ2-6; D may match TRBD1 or TRBD2 (5 bases each). Germline lookup yields CDR1 LGHNA and CDR2 YNFKEQ. This CDR3 comprises 20 residues. V lost 4 bases and J 1 base, leaving 23 bases between the germline ends. CDR3: CASSRNHPGTQPSGANVLTF. In DNA, the CDR3 is TGTGCCAGCAGCCGAAACCACCCCGGGACCCAACCGTCTGGGGCCAACGTCCTGACTTTC.

The chain is built from TRBV18 and TRBJ2-2; D is possibly TRBD2 (6 bases). Germline V lookup: CDR1 KGHSH, CDR2 LQKENI. V was cut by 6 bases and J by 3 bases, with 17 bases left in between. This CDR3 has 16 amino acids. CDR3: CASSPAGPRDTGELFF. In nucleotides, the CDR3 is TGTGCCAGCTCGCCGGCGGGACCTCGAGACACCGGGGAGCTGTTTTTT.

The chain employs TRBV28 and TRBJ2-1, with TRBD1 identical over 10 bases. The J segment lost 4 bases and the V segment lost 6 bases, leaving 6 bases of the junction unmatched. Per the germline V gene, CDR1 is MDHEN and CDR2 is SYDVKM. CDR3 size: 15 residues. The CDR3 reads CASRGRDRGYNEQFF. DNA for the CDR3: TGTGCCAGCAGGGGCCGGGACAGGGGATACAATGAGCAGTTCTTC.

This chain uses TRBV4-2 with TRBJ2-1; weak D call: TRBD2 (5 bases). Trimming removed 0 bases at V and 10 bases at J, with 19 bases between. This CDR3 has 16 residues. The germline gives CDR1 LGHNA, CDR2 YNFKEQ. CDR3 DNA: TGTGCCAGCAGCCAAGACACTAGACGCGTGATTGGGGAGCAGTTCTTC. Encoded protein: CASSQDTRRVIGEQFF.